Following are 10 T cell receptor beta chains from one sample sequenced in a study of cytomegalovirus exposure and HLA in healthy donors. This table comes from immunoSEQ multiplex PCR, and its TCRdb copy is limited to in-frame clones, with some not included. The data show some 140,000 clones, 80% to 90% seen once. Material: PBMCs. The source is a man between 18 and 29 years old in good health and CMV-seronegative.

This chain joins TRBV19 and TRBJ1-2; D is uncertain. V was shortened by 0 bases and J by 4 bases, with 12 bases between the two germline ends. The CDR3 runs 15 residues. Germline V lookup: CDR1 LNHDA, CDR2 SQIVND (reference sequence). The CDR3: CASSIDPSGFYGYTF. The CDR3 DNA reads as TGTGCCAGTAGTATAGATCCTTCGGGATTCTATGGCTACACCTTC.

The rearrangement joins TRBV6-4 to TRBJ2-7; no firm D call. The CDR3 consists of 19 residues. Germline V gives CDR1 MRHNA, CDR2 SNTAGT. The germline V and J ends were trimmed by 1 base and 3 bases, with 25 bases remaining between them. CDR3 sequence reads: CASSDYEYPQVTSGYEQYF. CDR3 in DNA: TGTGCCAGCAGTGACTATGAATACCCCCAGGTCACTTCAGGCTACGAGCAGTACTTC.

CDR3 amino acids: CASSSDRVGDTQYF. The CDR3 DNA sequence: TGTGCCAGCAGCTCGGACAGGGTGGGGGATACGCAGTATTTT. J is TRBJ2-3 and V is TRBV11-2; 8 nucleotides match TRBD1. CDR3 length: 14 amino acids. Germline CDR1 and CDR2: SGHAT and FQNNGV. Trimming took 4 bases from V and 6 from J; bases not matched to a gene: 6.

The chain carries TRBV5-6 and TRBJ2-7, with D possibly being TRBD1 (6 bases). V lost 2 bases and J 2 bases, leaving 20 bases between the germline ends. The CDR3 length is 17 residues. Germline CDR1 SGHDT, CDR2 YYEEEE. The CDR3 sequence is CASSFPGSGQMPYEQYF. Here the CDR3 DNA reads TGTGCCAGCAGCTTTCCGGGTTCGGGACAAATGCCCTACGAGCAGTACTTC. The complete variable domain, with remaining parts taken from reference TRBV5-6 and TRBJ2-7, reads DAGVTQSPTHLIKTRGQQVTLRCSPKSGHDTVSWYQQALGQGPQFIFQYYEEEERQRGNFPDRFSGHQFPNYSSELNVNALLLGDSALYLCASSFPGSGQMPYEQYFGPGTRLTVT.

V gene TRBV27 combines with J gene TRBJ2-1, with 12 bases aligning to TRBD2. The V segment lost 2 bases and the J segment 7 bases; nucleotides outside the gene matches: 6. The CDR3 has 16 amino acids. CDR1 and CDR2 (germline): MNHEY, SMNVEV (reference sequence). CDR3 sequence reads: CASSLVASGRGNEQFF. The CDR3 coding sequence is TGTGCCAGCAGTTTAGTGGCTAGCGGGAGGGGTAATGAGCAGTTCTTC.

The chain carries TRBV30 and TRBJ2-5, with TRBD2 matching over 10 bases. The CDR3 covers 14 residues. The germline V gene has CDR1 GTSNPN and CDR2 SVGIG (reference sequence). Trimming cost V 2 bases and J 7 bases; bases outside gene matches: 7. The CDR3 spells CAWSSTSGVPTQYF. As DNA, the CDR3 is TGTGCCTGGAGTTCCACTAGCGGGGTTCCGACCCAGTACTTC. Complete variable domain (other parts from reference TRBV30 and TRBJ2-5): SQTIHQWPATLVQPVGSPLSLECTVEGTSNPNLYWYRQAAGRGLQLLFYSVGIGQISSEVPQNLSASRPQDRQFILSSKKLLLSDSGFYLCAWSSTSGVPTQYFGPGTRLLVL.

The CDR3 loop is CASSYAGAYEQYF. As DNA, the CDR3 is TGTGCCAGCAGTTACGCAGGGGCCTACGAGCAGTACTTC. V is TRBV6-5 and J is TRBJ2-7; D is perhaps TRBD1 (6 bases). This CDR3 has 13 residues. V was shortened by 2 bases and J by 2 bases, with 7 bases between the two germline ends. Germline V gene sequence: CDR1 MNHEY, CDR2 SVGAGI.

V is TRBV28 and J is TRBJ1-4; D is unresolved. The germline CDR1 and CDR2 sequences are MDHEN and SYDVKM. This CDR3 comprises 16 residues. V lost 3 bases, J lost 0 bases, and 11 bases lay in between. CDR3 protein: CASSLAGRATNEKLFF. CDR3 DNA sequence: TGTGCCAGCAGTTTGGCAGGAAGAGCAACTAATGAAAAACTGTTTTTT.

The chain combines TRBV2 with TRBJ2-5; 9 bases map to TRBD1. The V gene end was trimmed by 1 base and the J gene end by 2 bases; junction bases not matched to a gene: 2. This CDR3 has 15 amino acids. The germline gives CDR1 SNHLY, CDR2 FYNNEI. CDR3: CASSEEGTGQETQYF. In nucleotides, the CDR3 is TGTGCCAGCAGTGAAGAGGGGACAGGGCAAGAGACCCAGTACTTC.

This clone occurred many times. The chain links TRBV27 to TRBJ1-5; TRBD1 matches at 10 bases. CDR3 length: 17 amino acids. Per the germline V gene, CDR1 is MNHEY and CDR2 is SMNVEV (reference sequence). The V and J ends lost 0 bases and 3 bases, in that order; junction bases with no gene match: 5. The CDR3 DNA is TGTGCCAGCAGTTTATCCGGGGACAGGGGAGTCAATCAGCCCCAGCATTTT. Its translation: CASSLSGDRGVNQPQHF.